This T cell receptor beta chain was identified in a study of beta chain features in type 1 diabetes (dated by TCRdb to between 2018 and 2020). Regarding the complete study: Patients and healthy donors did not differ in mean age, gender distribution, total cell number or subset yield. Across all samples, about 110 million sorted cells were examined, and cell number per subset correlated strongly with RNA yield. The study compared the TCRB repertoires of sorted circulating CD4+ T cell subsets in recently diagnosed type 1 diabetes patients with those in matched healthy donors. Whereas all 30 or so donors provided naive and central memory subsets, regulatory and stem cell-like memory subsets were isolated from just 8 patients and roughly eight healthy donors.

Summary of the overall study and its limitations: Fewer insertions and more nucleotide deletions at VDJ recombination sites were observed in patients with type 1 diabetes, implying thymic rearrangement abnormalities. Because cDNA was sequenced instead of genomic DNA, highly expressing activated cells could be over-represented, though the groups showed no difference in activation or CD3 levels. Type 1 diabetes patients showed a moderate but significant shortening of TCRB CDR3 length in all four CD4+ subsets. Only small numbers of individuals were included in the HLA sub-analyses, which left unresolved whether HLA type had any influence on TCRB rearrangement. Shorter templates might be favored by PCR, yet because patient and control samples were amplified and corrected together, any such skew would affect both groups equally. Naive, central memory and regulatory TCRB repertoires appeared more similar among patients than among healthy donors.

All of the isolated RNA was reverse transcribed with the High Capacity cDNA Reverse Transcription Kit, so expressed TCRB transcripts were sequenced. Naive, central memory and regulatory T cell samples underwent deep immunoSEQ sequencing, averaging about 3.5 million total reads per sample. Sorted cells were lysed in RLT buffer and RNA was extracted with DNase-treated RNeasy Micro or Mini kits, depending on cell number. To prevent cross-contamination, each cell subset was processed individually, whereas patient and healthy donor samples were processed jointly. The immunoSEQ multiplex PCR was used to amplify TCRB sequences from cDNA, generating 87-bp fragments that spanned the CDR3 region. Sequencing of the amplicons was done on the Illumina HiSeq platform. As for the original processing: PCR bias was corrected computationally using synthetic template baselines, and reads within Hamming distance 2 were collapsed, with unmergeable singletons discarded. Reads were aligned against IMGT so that V, D and J genes, CDR3 length and insertions or deletions at six rearrangement sites could be assigned. Within each subset, clonotype counts were normalized to sorted cell number, after which true diversity and Gini coefficients were computed with the tcR R package. Repertoire sharing was quantified using the overlap coefficient calculated on TCRB nucleotide sequences. The immuneACCESS repertoire file appears here via TCRdb, limited to in-frame rearrangements. These files lack a portion of the clones; in checked studies, under half of the deficit traces to unresolved V genes, and the cause of the others is not known. D and trimming were read from the DNA, whereas the V and J calls and clone size are those reported in that table. The sample table holds 300,000 to 350,000 clones, of which roughly 8.8% were seen once. The top ten constitute more than 0.8% of the sample.

The CDR1 and CDR2 encoded by the germline V gene are SGHAT and FQNNGV. The V end loses 5 bases and the J end loses 4 bases, and a stretch of 10 bases separates them. The CDR3 runs 13 residues from the cysteine to the phenylalanine. Only CDR3 DNA remains: 39 bases, in frame from the first base. A single peripheral blood draw of around 120 mL on average was collected from each donor into heparinised tubes. Using a panel that included CD45RO, CCR7, CD25, CD127, CD95 and CD27, naive, central memory, regulatory and stem cell-like memory CD4+ T cells were sorted on a BD FACSAria II. Purity was above 95% for every sorted population. PBMCs were separated immediately by Lymphoprep density gradient centrifugation and were stained directly, without being cultured. So that batch effects would be minimized, each experiment stained and sorted samples in pairs, pairing one healthy donor with one patient. Comments on this clone: What this receptor recognizes is not known. No base qualities exist here, and no much larger clone lies one base off it. The identical CDR3 is also encoded by other nucleotide sequences in the sample.

The sequence was collected from a man aged 30 to 39 with type 1 diabetes. The source material was central memory CD4+ T cells from blood. The sequence joins TRBV11-2 to TRBJ2-3; too little of a D gene remains to name it. The DNA sequence follows: TGTGCCAGCAGCCTCTCTAGGGCAGATACGCAGTATTTT. It codes for CASSLSRADTQYF.